Listed here are 9 T cell receptor beta chains from one sample, sequenced in a study of control samples from healthy donors and cancer patients. Method: immunoSEQ multiplex PCR; TCRdb's copy keeps in-frame clones and lacks some. This sample has about 250,000 clones, with roughly 80% found just once. The specimen was PBMCs. The receptors here all came from a woman between 55 and 75 years old with lung cancer.

The chain employs TRBV6-5 and TRBJ1-6; D remains unclear. CDR1 is MNHEY, CDR2 SVGAGI, per germline. Trimming stripped 8 bases from V and 4 bases from J, with 6 bases between. The length of the CDR3 is 12 residues. CDR3 in DNA: TGTGCCAGCCACCAATATAATTCACCCCTCCACTTT. Its translation: CASHQYNSPLHF.

This chain uses TRBV2 with TRBJ1-1, with D possibly TRBD1 on 5 matching bases. CDR3 length equals 13 residues. The V gene lost 5 bases and the J gene lost 4 bases, with 11 bases spanning the gap. In germline, CDR1 is SNHLY, CDR2 FYNNEI. CDR3 coding DNA: TGTGCCAGCAGTCCGGACATAACCACTGAAGCTTTCTTT. Translation: CASSPDITTEAFF.

To note about this clone: In the same sample, other DNA sequences code for this CDR3. The gene calls are TRBV6-5 and TRBJ1-2; 7 bases fit TRBD1. V was clipped by 6 bases and J by 0 bases; unmatched bases: 1. The V gene's germline CDR1 is MNHEY and CDR2 SVGAGI. The CDR3 spans 13 residues. In nucleotides, the CDR3 is TGTGCCAGCAGGACAGGGACTAACTATGGCTACACCTTC. Amino acids: CASRTGTNYGYTF.

The rearrangement links TRBV19 to TRBJ1-2; D is unresolved. V was cut by 5 bases and J by 3 bases, with 13 bases left in between. CDR1 LNHDA and CDR2 SQIVND come from the germline V gene (reference sequence). The CDR3 extends over 14 amino acids. The CDR3 sequence: CASSVGGMDYGYTF. The CDR3 DNA is TGTGCCAGTAGTGTCGGTGGGATGGACTATGGCTACACCTTC.

J is TRBJ1-5 and V is TRBV6-2 or TRBV6-3; 9 nucleotides match TRBD1. The length of the CDR3 is 17 residues. Germline V lookup: CDR1 MNHEY, CDR2 SVGEGT. Trimming at V came to 6 bases and at J to 4 bases, leaving 13 bases not matched to a gene. The CDR3 sequence is CASSADIRDRVNQPQHF. CDR3 sequence (DNA): TGTGCCAGCAGCGCAGATATACGGGACAGGGTTAATCAGCCCCAGCATTTT.

The genes are TRBV7-8 and TRBJ2-7; 9 nucleotides align to TRBD1. The V gene end was trimmed by 6 bases and the J gene end by 3 bases; junction bases not matched to a gene: 9. The V gene's germline CDR1 is SGHVS and CDR2 FQNEAQ. The CDR3 length is 15 residues. Here the CDR3 reads CASSLTRDRDYEQYF. The CDR3 DNA reads as TGTGCCAGCAGTCTCACCCGGGACAGGGACTACGAGCAGTACTTC.

The chain is built from TRBV5-8 and TRBJ1-3; perhaps TRBD1 as D (6 bases). Trimming shortened V by 4 bases and J by 2 bases, and 16 bases separated the two germline ends. Germline CDR1 is SGHTS and CDR2 is YDEGEE. The CDR3 length is 16 residues. The chain's CDR3 is CASSRGWGGTGNTIYF. In DNA form, the CDR3 reads TGTGCCAGCAGCCGAGGCTGGGGGGGCACTGGAAACACCATATATTTT.

V usage is TRBV5-1 and J usage is TRBJ1-4, with D possibly being TRBD1 (6 bases). The V end lost 3 bases, the J end lost 2 bases, and 17 bases lay between the germline ends. This CDR3 spans 17 amino acids. The V gene's germline CDR1 is SGHRS and CDR2 YFSETQ. The CDR3 bases are TGCGCCAGCAGCTCGCCTGGGGGGGCCATTACTAATGAAAAACTGTTTTTT. Its translation is CASSSPGGAITNEKLFF.

The chain has TRBV9 and TRBJ2-2; perhaps TRBD1 as D (6 bases). This CDR3 contains 16 residues. With 0 bases removed from V and 1 base from J, the gap between germline ends came to 10 bases. CDR1 and CDR2 (germline): SGDLS, YYNGEE. DNA of the CDR3: TGTGCCAGCAGCGTAGCCCTGACAGGGAACACCGGGGAGCTGTTTTTT. Translation: CASSVALTGNTGELFF.